These T cell receptor beta chains were read from a single sample in a study of T cell repertoires in cytomegalovirus infection. One entry per CDR3 protein, called by TCRdb with MiXCR from the reads. The table includes approximately 500,000 distinct CDR3 sequences, approximately 10% detected once. The sequenced sample was PBMCs. These receptors originate from a human donor in good health (CMV status not recorded). Some clones in this sample may be carry-over from other donors' samples. CDR3s include the opening cysteine and the closing phenylalanine or tryptophan. D genes are given only for firm matches. The size of a clone is reported for some rows only, either as once, few or many, or as a class for expanded clones.

TRBJ1-1	TRBD1	14	TRBV3-1	NA	CASSPYGDREVAFF	TGTGCCAGCAGCCCCTACGGGGACAGGGAAGTTGCTTTCTTT
TRBJ2-7	NA	18	TRBV7-9	many	CASSLSVNHRASSSEQYF	TGTGCCAGCAGCTTATCAGTGAACCACAGGGCCTCTTCGTCCGAGCAGTACTTC
TRBJ1-2	NA	14	TRBV6-5	many	CASSTVGGAGGYTF	TGTGCCAGCAGCACTGTCGGGGGGGCGGGAGGCTACACCTTC
TRBJ2-5	NA	12	TRBV20-1	NA	CTVARAQETQYF	TGCACCGTGGCGAGGGCCCAAGAGACCCAGTACTTC
TRBJ1-2	TRBD1	13	TRBV6-2/TRBV6-3	NA	CASSYSAGGGYTF	TGTGCCAGCAGTTACTCCGCAGGGGGAGGCTACACCTTC
TRBJ1-6	NA	17	TRBV12-3/TRBV12-4	few	CASSPRQRSSYNSPLHF	TGTGCCAGCAGCCCCAGACAGAGGAGCTCCTATAATTCACCCCTCCACTTT
TRBJ1-6	NA	12	TRBV27	NA	CASSPVARPLHF	TGTGCCAGCAGTCCGGTCGCTAGGCCCCTCCACTTT
TRBJ1-2	NA	18	TRBV12-3/TRBV12-4	many	CASSLTTARLRDKHGYTF	TGTGCCAGCAGTCTGACTACCGCCCGACTACGGGACAAGCATGGCTACACCTTC
TRBJ2-1	TRBD2	15	TRBV7-9	NA	CASIHGTSGYNEQFF	TGTGCCAGCATCCATGGGACTAGCGGATACAATGAGCAGTTCTTC
TRBJ1-1	NA	13	TRBV27	many	CASSRMNNLEAFF	TGTGCCAGCAGCCGGATGAATAACCTTGAAGCTTTCTTT
TRBJ2-5	NA	13	TRBV4-1	few	CASSQVTTETQYF	TGCGCCAGCAGCCAAGTAACGACCGAGACCCAGTACTTC
TRBJ2-1	NA	15	TRBV5-1	few	CASSLVAALGNEQFF	TGCGCCAGCAGCTTGGTAGCGGCCCTGGGAAATGAGCAGTTCTTC
TRBJ1-2	NA	14	TRBV7-9	many	CASSSDTSNYGYTF	TGTGCCAGCAGTTCCGACACGTCTAACTATGGCTACACCTTC
TRBJ1-4	NA	14	TRBV20-1	NA	CSADAGATNEKLFF	TGCAGTGCTGATGCGGGAGCAACTAATGAAAAACTGTTTTTT
TRBJ2-1	TRBD2	14	TRBV12-3/TRBV12-4	many	CASLTSGTTNEQFF	TGTGCCAGCCTGACTAGCGGGACCACCAATGAGCAGTTCTTC
TRBJ2-7	NA	15	TRBV9	many	CASSPAGWLSDEQYF	TGTGCCAGCAGCCCCGCTGGGTGGTTAAGCGACGAGCAGTACTTC
TRBJ2-3	TRBD2	16	TRBV28	many	CASSLAASGSTDTQYF	TGTGCCAGCAGTTTGGCGGCTAGCGGAAGCACAGATACGCAGTATTTT
TRBJ2-3	NA	12	TRBV5-1	few	CASREKEDTQYF	TGCGCCAGTCGGGAGAAGGAAGATACGCAGTATTTT
TRBJ1-1	NA	15	TRBV19	few	CASSSQGIQNTEAFF	TGTGCCAGTAGTTCACAGGGTATTCAGAACACTGAAGCTTTCTTT
TRBJ1-1	NA	12	TRBV20-1	NA	CSAGRSLPEAFF	TGCAGTGCTGGCCGGAGTTTGCCTGAAGCTTTCTTT
TRBJ2-1	TRBD2	16	TRBV4-2	many	CASSQDSSGAYNEQFF	TGTGCCAGCAGCCAAGATTCTAGCGGCGCCTACAATGAGCAGTTCTTC
TRBJ1-1	TRBD1	17	TRBV7-9	many	CASSSSRARTGETEAFF	TGTGCCAGCAGCTCCAGTAGGGCGCGGACAGGGGAAACTGAAGCTTTCTTT
TRBJ2-2	NA	16	TRBV7-9	many	CASSQYIQGNTGELFF	TGTGCCAGCAGCCAGTACATCCAGGGAAACACCGGGGAGCTGTTTTTT
TRBJ1-1	TRBD1	14	TRBV7-6	many	CASRKDRGNTEAFF	TGTGCCAGCAGAAAGGACAGGGGTAACACTGAAGCTTTCTTT
TRBJ1-2	TRBD1	13	TRBV29-1	NA	CSAIGQANYGYTF	TGCAGCGCCATTGGACAGGCTAACTATGGCTACACCTTC
TRBJ1-5	NA	14	TRBV29-1	many	CSVREGYSNQPQHF	TGCAGCGTTCGTGAGGGCTATAGCAATCAGCCCCAGCATTTT
TRBJ2-4	NA	14	TRBV2	NA	CASSFWTQENIQYF	TGTGCCAGCAGTTTTTGGACACAGGAAAACATTCAGTACTTC
TRBJ2-3	NA	18	TRBV7-8	many	CASSRGGRGTSSTDTQYF	TGTGCCAGCAGTAGGGGGGGGCGGGGGACGTCTAGCACAGATACGCAGTATTTT
TRBJ2-1	TRBD1	15	TRBV11-3	NA	CASSGQGAPYNEQFF	TGTGCCAGCAGCGGACAGGGGGCCCCCTACAATGAGCAGTTCTTC
TRBJ2-1	NA	16	TRBV9	many	CASSVDPRRTYNEQFF	TGTGCCAGCAGCGTAGACCCCAGGCGCACCTACAATGAGCAGTTCTTC
TRBJ2-1	NA	14	TRBV19	many	CASSILLAYNEQFF	TGTGCCAGTAGTATCTTGCTGGCTTACAATGAGCAGTTCTTC
TRBJ2-7	NA	14	TRBV30	few	CAWRKERHSYEQYF	TGTGCCTGGAGGAAGGAGCGGCACTCCTACGAGCAGTACTTC
TRBJ2-7	NA	15	TRBV7-6	many	CASSSLRDGSYEQYF	TGTGCCAGCAGCTCCCTCCGGGACGGGAGCTACGAGCAGTACTTC
TRBJ2-2	NA	14	TRBV6-1	NA	CASRDRVNTGELFF	TGTGCCAGCAGGGACAGAGTGAACACCGGGGAGCTGTTTTTT
TRBJ2-7	TRBD2	15	TRBV5-1	few	CASSLDLGLTYEQYF	TGCGCCAGCAGCTTGGATCTGGGACTAACCTACGAGCAGTACTTC
TRBJ1-1	NA	14	TRBV5-4	many	CASSAPGGTTEAFF	TGTGCCAGCAGCGCCCCCGGGGGAACCACTGAAGCTTTCTTT
TRBJ2-7	TRBD1	13	TRBV6-5	NA	CASSRDRAHEQYF	TGTGCCAGCAGCCGGGACAGGGCGCACGAGCAGTACTTC
TRBJ1-5	NA	12	TRBV10-3	many	CAISEANQPQHF	TGTGCCATCAGTGAGGCGAATCAGCCCCAGCATTTT
TRBJ1-1	NA	12	TRBV10-2	many	CASRSQGTEAFF	TGCGCCAGCAGATCACAGGGCACTGAAGCTTTCTTT
TRBJ2-7	TRBD1	14	TRBV19	many	CASSKGQGAYEQYF	TGTGCCAGTAGTAAGGGACAGGGCGCCTACGAGCAGTACTTC
TRBJ1-2	NA	14	TRBV28	many	CASSLVGPEYGYTF	TGTGCCAGCAGTTTAGTAGGGCCGGAGTATGGCTACACCTTC
TRBJ1-1	NA	14	TRBV18	NA	CASSPKAMNTEAFF	TGTGCCAGCTCACCCAAAGCAATGAACACTGAAGCTTTCTTT
TRBJ2-7	NA	13	TRBV12-3/TRBV12-4	many	CASSRDTDYEQYF	TGTGCCAGCAGTCGGGACACCGACTACGAGCAGTACTTC